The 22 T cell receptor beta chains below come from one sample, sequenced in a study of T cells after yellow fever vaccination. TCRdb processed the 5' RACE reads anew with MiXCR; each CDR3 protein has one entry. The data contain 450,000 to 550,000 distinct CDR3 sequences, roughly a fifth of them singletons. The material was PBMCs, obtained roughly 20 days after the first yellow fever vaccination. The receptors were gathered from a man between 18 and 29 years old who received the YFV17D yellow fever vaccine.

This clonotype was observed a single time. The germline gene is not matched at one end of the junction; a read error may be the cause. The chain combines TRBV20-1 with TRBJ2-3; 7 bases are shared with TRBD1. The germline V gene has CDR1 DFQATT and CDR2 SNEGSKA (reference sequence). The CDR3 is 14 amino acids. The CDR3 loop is CSARDRARTDTQYF. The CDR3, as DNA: TGCAGTGCAAGAGACAGGGCGAGGACAGATACGCAGTATTTT.

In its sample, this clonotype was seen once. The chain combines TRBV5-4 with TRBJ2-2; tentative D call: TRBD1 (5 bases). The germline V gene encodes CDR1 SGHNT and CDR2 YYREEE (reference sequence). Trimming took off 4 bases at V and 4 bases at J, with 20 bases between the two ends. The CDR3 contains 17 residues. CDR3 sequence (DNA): TGTGCCAGCAGCCGTGACCAAGAACAGGTGCGCACCGGGGAGCTGTTTTTT. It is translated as CASSRDQEQVRTGELFF.

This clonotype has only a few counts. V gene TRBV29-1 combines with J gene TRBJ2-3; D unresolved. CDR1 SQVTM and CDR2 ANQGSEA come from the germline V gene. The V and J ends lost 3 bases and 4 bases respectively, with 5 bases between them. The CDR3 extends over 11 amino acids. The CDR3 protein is CSVEVSDTQYF. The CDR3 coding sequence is TGCAGCGTTGAGGTATCAGATACGCAGTATTTT.

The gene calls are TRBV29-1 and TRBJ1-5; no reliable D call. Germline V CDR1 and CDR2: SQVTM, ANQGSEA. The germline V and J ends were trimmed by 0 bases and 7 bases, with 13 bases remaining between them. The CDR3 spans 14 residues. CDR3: CSVEDGVDGQPQHF. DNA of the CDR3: TGCAGCGTTGAAGACGGGGTTGACGGACAGCCCCAGCATTTT.

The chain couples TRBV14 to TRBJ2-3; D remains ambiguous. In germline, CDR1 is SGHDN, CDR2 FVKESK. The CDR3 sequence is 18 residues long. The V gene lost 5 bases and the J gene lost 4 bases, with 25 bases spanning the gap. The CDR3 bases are TGTGCCAGCAGCTACTTTGCGGCTCCCCTACGTAGATCAGATACGCAGTATTTT. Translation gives CASSYFAAPLRRSDTQYF.

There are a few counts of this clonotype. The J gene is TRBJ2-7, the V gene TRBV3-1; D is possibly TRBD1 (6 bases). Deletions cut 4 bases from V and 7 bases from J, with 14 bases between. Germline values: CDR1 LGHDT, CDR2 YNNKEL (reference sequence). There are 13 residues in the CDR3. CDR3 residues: CASSRLGAEEQYV. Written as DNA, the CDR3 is TGTGCCAGCAGCCGGCTGGGGGCTGAAGAGCAGTACGTC.

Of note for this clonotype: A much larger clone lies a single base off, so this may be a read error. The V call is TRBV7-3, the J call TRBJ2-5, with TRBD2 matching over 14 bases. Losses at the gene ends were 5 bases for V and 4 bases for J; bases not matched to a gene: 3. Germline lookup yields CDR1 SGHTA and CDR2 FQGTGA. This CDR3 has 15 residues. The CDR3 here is CASSAGTSGGETQYF. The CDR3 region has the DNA TGTGCCAGCAGCGCAGGGACTAGCGGGGGAGAGACCCAGTACTTC.

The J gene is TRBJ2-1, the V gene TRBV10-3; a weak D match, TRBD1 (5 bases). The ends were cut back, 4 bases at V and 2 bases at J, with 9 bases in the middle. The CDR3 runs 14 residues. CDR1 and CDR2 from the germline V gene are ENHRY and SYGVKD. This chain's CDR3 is CAISVGATYNEQFF. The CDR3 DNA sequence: TGTGCCATCAGTGTAGGGGCAACCTACAATGAGCAGTTCTTC.

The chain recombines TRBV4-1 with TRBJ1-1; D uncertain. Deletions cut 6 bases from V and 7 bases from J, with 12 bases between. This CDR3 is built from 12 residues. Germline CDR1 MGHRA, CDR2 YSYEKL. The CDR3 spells CASSRDTIEAFF. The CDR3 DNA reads TGCGCCAGCAGTCGTGACACCATTGAAGCTTTCTTT.

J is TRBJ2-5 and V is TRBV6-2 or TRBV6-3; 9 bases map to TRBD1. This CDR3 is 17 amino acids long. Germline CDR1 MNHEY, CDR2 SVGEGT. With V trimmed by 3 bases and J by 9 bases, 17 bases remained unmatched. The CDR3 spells CASSYSLDRGQKRAQYF. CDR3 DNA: TGTGCCAGCAGTTATTCCCTGGACAGGGGCCAAAAAAGGGCCCAGTACTTC.

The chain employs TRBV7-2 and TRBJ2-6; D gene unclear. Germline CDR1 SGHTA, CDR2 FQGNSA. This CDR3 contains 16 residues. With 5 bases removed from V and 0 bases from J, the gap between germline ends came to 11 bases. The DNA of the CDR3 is TGTGCCAGCAGCACCGACCGGCCCTCTGGGGCCAACGTCCTGACTTTC. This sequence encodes CASSTDRPSGANVLTF.

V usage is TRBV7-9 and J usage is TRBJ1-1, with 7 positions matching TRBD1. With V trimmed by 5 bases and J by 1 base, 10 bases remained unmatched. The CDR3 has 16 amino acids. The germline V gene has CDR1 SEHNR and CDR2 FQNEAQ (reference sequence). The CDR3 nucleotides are TGTGCCAGCAGCGACCATCCCGACAGGGCGAACACTGAAGCTTTCTTT. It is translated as CASSDHPDRANTEAFF.

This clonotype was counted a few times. The CDR3 DNA reads as TGTGCCAGCAGCTGGTTGGGACCGAGGCCGGACATTCAGTACTTC. It yields the protein CASSWLGPRPDIQYF. This chain connects TRBV7-6 to TRBJ2-4; TRBD1 or TRBD2 may be the D gene (5 bases each). This CDR3 has 15 residues. The germline CDR1 and CDR2 sequences are SGHVS and FNYEAQ. V lost 4 bases and J lost 8, with 18 bases in between.

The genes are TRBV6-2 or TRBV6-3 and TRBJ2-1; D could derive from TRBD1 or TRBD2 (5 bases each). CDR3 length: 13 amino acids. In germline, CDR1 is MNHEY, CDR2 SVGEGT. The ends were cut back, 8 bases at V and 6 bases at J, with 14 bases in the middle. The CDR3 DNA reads TGTGCCAGCTGCCCAGGGACGGGCAATGAGCAGTTCTTC. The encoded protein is CASCPGTGNEQFF.

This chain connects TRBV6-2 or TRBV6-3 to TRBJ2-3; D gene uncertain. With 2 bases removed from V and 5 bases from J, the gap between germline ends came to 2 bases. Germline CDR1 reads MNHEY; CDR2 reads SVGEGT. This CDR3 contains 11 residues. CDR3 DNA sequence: TGTGCCAGCAGTTACCAAGATACGCAGTATTTT. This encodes CASSYQDTQYF.

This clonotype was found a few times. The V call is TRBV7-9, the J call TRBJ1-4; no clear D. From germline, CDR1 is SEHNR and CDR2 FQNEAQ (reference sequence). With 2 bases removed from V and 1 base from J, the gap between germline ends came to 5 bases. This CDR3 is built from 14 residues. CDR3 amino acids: CASSLFGTNEKLFF. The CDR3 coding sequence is TGTGCCAGCAGCTTATTTGGAACTAATGAAAAACTGTTTTTT.

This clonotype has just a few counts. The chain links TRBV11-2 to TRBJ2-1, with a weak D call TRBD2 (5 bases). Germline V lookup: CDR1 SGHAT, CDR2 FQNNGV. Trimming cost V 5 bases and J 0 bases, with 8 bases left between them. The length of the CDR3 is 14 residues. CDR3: CASSREISYNEQFF. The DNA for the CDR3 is TGTGCCAGCAGCAGGGAGATCTCCTACAATGAGCAGTTCTTC. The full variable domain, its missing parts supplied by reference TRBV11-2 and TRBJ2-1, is EAGVAQSPRYKIIEKRQSVAFWCNPISGHATLYWYQQILGQGPKLLIQFQNNGVVDDSQLPKDRFSAERLKGVDSTLKIQPAKLEDSAVYLCASSREISYNEQFFGPGTRLTVL.

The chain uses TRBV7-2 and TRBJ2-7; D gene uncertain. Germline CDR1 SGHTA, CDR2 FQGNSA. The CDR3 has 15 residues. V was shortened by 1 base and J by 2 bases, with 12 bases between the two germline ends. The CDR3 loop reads CASSLVNALTYEQYF. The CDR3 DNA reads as TGTGCCAGCAGCTTAGTTAACGCATTAACCTACGAGCAGTACTTC.

CDR3 nucleotide sequence: TGCGCCAGCAGCTTGGGGACTAGCGGGGGGGCCGGAAAAGAGACCCAGTACTTC. Protein product: CASSLGTSGGAGKETQYF. V is TRBV5-1 and J is TRBJ2-5, with 15 bases matching TRBD2. The CDR3 length is 18 residues. The germline CDR1 and CDR2 sequences are SGHRS and YFSETQ. V dropped 0 bases and J dropped 3; count of bases not matched to a gene: 6.

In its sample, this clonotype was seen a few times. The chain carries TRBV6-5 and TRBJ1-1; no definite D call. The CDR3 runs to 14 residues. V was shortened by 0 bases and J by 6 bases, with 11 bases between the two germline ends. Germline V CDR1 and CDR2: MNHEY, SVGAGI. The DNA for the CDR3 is TGTGCCAGCAGTTACTCACCCGAAGGGCCTGAAGCTTTCTTT. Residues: CASSYSPEGPEAFF.

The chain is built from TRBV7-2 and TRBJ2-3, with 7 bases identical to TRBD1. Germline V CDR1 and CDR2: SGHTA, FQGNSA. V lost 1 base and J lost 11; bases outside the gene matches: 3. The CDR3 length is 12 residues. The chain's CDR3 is CASSLDRGGQYF. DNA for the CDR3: TGTGCCAGCAGCTTAGACAGGGGTGGGCAGTATTTT. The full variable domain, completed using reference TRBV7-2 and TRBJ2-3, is GAGVSQSPSNKVTEKGKDVELRCDPISGHTALYWYRQSLGQGLEFLIYFQGNSAPDKSGLPSDRFSAERTGGSVSTLTIQRTQQEDSAVYLCASSLDRGGQYFGPGTRLTVL.

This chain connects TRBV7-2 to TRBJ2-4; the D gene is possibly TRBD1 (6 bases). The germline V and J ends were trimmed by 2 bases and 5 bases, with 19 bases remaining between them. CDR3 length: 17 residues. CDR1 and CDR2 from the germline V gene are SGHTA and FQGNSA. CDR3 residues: CASSLTRAGDTENIQYF. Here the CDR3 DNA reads TGTGCCAGCAGCTTAACCCGAGCAGGGGATACCGAAAACATTCAGTACTTC.